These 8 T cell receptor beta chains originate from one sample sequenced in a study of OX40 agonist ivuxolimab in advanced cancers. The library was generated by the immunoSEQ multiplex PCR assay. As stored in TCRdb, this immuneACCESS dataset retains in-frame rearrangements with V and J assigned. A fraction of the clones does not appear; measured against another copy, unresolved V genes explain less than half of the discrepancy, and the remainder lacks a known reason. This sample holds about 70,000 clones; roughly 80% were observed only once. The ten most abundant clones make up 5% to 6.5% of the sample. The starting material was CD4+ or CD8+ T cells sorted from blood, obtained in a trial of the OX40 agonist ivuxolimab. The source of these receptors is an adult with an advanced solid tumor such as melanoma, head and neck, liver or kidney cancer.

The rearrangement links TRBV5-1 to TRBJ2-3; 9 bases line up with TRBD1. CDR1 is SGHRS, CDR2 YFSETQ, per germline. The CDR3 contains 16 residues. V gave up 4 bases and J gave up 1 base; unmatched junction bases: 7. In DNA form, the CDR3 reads TGCGCCAGCAGCGCATCGAGACAGGGGGGCACAGATACGCAGTATTTT. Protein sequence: CASSASRQGGTDTQYF.

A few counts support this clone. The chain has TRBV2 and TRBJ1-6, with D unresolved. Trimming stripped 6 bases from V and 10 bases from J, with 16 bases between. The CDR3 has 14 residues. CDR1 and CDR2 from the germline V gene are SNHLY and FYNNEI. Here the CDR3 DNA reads TGTGCCAGCAGGGCCGGGTCCCAAGGATCACCCCTCCACTTT. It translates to CASRAGSQGSPLHF.

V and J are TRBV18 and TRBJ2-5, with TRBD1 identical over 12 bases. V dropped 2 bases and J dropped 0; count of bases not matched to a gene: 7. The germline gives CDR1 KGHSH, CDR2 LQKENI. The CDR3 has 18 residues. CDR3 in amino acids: CASSPTGGQGAYQETQYF. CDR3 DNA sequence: TGTGCCAGCTCACCAACGGGGGGACAGGGGGCATACCAAGAGACCCAGTACTTC.

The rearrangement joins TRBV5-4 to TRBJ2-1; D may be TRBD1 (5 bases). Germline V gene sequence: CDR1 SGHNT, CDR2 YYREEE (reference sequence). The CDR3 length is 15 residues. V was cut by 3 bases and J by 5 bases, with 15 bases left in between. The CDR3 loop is CASSSVARGHNEQFF. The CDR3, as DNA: TGTGCCAGCAGCTCTGTGGCTAGGGGCCACAATGAGCAGTTCTTC.

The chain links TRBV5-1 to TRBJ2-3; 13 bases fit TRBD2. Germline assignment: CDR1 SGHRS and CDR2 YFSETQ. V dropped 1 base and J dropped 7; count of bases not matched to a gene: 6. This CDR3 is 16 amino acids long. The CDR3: CASSLRGTSGVNTQYF. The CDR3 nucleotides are TGCGCCAGCAGCTTGCGAGGGACTAGCGGGGTAAATACGCAGTATTTT.

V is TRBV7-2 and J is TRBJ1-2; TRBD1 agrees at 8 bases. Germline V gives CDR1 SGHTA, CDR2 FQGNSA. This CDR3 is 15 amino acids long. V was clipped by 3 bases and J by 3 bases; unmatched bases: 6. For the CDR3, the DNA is TGTGCCAGCAGCTTTCTACAGGGGGAGGACTATGGCTACACCTTC. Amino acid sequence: CASSFLQGEDYGYTF. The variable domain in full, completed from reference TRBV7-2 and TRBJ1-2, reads GAGVSQSPSNKVTEKGKDVELRCDPISGHTALYWYRQSLGQGLEFLIYFQGNSAPDKSGLPSDRFSAERTGGSVSTLTIQRTQQEDSAVYLCASSFLQGEDYGYTFGSGTRLTVV.

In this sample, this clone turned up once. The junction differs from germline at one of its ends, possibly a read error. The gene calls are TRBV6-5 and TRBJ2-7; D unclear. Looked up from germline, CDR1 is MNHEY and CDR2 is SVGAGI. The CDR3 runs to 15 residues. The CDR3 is CASSPNRRTSFEQYF. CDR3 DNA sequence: TGTGCCAGCAGTCCAAATCGTCGAACCTCCTTCGAGCAGTACTTC.

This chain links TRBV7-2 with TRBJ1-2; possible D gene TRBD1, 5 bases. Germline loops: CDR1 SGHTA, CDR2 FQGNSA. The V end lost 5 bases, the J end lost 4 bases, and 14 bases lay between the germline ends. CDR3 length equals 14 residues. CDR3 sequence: CASSPLPGPYGYTF. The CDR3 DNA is TGTGCCAGCAGCCCTCTTCCGGGGCCCTATGGCTACACCTTC.